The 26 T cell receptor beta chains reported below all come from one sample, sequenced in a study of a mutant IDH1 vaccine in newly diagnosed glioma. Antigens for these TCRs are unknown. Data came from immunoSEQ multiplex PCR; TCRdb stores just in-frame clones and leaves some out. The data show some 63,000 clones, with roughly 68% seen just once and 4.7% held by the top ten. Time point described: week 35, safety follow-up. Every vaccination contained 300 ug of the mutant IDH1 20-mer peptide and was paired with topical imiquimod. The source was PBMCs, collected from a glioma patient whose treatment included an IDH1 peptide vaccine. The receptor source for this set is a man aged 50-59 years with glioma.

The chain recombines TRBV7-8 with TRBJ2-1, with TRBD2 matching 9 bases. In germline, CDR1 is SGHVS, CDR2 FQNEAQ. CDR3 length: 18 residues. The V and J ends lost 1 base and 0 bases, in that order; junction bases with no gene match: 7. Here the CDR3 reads CASSLEGSGGSSYNEQFF. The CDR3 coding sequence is TGTGCCAGCAGCTTAGAGGGTAGCGGGGGCAGCTCCTACAATGAGCAGTTCTTC.

The CDR3 spells CASSTFQRQETQYF. The CDR3, as DNA: TGCGCCAGCAGTACATTCCAGCGGCAGGAGACCCAGTACTTC. The V and J genes are TRBV23-1 and TRBJ2-5, with D maybe TRBD2 (5 bases). TRBV23-1 is labeled an ORF, and its function is uncertain. Trimming took off 5 bases at V and 5 bases at J, with 15 bases between the two ends. The CDR3 has 14 residues.

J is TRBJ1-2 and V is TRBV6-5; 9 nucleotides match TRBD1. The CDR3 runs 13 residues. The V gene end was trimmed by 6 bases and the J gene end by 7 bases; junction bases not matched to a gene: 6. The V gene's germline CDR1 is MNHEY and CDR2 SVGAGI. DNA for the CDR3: TGTGCCAGCAGATGGGACAGGGAAGGTGGCTACACCTTC. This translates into CASRWDREGGYTF.

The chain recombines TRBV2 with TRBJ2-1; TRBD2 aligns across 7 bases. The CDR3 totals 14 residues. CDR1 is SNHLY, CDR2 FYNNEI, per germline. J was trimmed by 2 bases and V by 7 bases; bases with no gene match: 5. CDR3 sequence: CASTRLAAYNEQFF. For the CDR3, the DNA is TGTGCCAGCACCAGGCTAGCGGCCTACAATGAGCAGTTCTTC.

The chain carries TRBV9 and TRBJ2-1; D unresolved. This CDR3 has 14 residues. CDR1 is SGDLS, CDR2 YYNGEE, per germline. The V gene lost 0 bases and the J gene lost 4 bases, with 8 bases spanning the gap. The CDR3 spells CASSVGAGYNEQFF. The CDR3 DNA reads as TGTGCCAGCAGCGTAGGGGCTGGTTACAATGAGCAGTTCTTC.

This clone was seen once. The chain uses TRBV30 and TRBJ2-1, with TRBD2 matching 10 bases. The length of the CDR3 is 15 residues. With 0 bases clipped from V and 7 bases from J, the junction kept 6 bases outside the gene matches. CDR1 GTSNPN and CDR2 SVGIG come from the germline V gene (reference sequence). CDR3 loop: CAWSVLAGGGNEQFF. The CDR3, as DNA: TGTGCCTGGAGTGTATTAGCGGGGGGTGGGAATGAGCAGTTCTTC. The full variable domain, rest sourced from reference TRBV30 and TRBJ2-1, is SQTIHQWPATLVQPVGSPLSLECTVEGTSNPNLYWYRQAAGRGLQLLFYSVGIGQISSEVPQNLSASRPQDRQFILSSKKLLLSDSGFYLCAWSVLAGGGNEQFFGPGTRLTVL.

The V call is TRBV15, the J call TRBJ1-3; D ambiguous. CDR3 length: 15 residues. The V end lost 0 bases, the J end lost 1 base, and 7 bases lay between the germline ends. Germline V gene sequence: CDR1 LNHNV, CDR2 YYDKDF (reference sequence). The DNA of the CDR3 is TGTGCCACCAGCAGAGATAAGGCGTCTGGAAACACCATATATTTT. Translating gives CATSRDKASGNTIYF.

The CDR3 is CASSPGSGANVLTF. The CDR3 nucleotides read TGTGCCAGTAGTCCGGGCTCTGGGGCCAACGTCCTGACTTTC. The rearrangement links TRBV19 to TRBJ2-6, with D uncertain. Germline V gene data show CDR1 as LNHDA and CDR2 as SQIVND (reference sequence). The ends were cut back, 5 bases at V and 0 bases at J, with 5 bases in the middle. The CDR3 has 14 residues.

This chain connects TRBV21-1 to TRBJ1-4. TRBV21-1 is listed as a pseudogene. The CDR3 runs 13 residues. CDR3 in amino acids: CALGGATNEKLFF. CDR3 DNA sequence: TGTGCCCTCGGGGGTGCAACTAATGAAAAACTGTTTTTT.

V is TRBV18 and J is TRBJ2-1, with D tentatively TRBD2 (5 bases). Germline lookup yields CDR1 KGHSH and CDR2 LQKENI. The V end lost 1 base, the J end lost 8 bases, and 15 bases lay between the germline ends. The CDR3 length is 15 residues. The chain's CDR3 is CASSPLTYSRDEQFF. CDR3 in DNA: TGTGCCAGCTCACCACTTACTTATTCGAGGGATGAGCAGTTCTTC. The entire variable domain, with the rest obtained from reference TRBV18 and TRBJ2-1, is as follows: NAGVMQNPRHLVRRRGQEARLRCSPMKGHSHVYWYRQLPEEGLKFMVYLQKENIIDESGMPKERFSAEFPKEGPSILRIQQVVRGDSAAYFCASSPLTYSRDEQFFGPGTRLTVL.

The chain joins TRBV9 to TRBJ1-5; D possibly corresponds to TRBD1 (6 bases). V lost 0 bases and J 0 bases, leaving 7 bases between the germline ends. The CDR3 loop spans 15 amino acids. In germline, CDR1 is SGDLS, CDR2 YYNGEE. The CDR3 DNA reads TGTGCCAGCAGCGTAGAGGGGGATAGCAATCAGCCCCAGCATTTT. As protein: CASSVEGDSNQPQHF.

CDR3 DNA: TGTGCCAGCAGCTCTCCCGGGACAGGGTCCTACAATGAGCAGTTCTTC. It translates to CASSSPGTGSYNEQFF. The V and J genes are TRBV5-8 and TRBJ2-1; 9 bases match TRBD1. This CDR3 spans 16 amino acids. The germline CDR1 and CDR2 sequences are SGHTS and YDEGEE. V dropped 3 bases and J dropped 1; count of bases not matched to a gene: 5. Using reference TRBV5-8 and TRBJ2-1 for the parts outside the CDR3, the full variable domain is EAGVTQSPTHLIKTRGQQATLRCSPISGHTSVYWYQQALGLGLQFLLWYDEGEERNRGNFPPRFSGRQFPNYSSELNVNALELEDSALYLCASSSPGTGSYNEQFFGPGTRLTVL.

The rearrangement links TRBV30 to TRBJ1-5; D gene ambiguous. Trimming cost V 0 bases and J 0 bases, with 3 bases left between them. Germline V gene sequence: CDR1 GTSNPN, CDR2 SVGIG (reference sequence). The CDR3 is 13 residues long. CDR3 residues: CAWSVDSNQPQHF. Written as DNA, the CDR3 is TGTGCCTGGAGTGTGGATAGCAATCAGCCCCAGCATTTT.

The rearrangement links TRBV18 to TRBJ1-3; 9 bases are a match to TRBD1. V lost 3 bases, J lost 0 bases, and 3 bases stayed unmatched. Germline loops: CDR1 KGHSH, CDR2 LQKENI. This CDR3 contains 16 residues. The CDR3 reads CASSPGQGNSGNTIYF. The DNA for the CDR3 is TGTGCCAGCTCACCCGGACAGGGGAACTCTGGAAACACCATATATTTT.

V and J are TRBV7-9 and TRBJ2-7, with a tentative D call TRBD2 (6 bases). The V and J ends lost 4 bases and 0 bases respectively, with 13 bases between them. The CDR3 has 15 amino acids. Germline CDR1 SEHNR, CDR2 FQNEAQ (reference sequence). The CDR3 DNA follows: TGTGCCAGCAGCTCCTCGTTAGCGGACTCCTACGAGCAGTACTTC. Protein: CASSSSLADSYEQYF.

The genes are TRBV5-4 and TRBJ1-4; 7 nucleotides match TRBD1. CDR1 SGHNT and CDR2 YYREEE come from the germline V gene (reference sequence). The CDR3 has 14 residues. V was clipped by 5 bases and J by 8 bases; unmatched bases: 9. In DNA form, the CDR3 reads TGTGCCAGCAGTCCCGGACAGGTCGGAGAAAAACTGTTTTTT. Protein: CASSPGQVGEKLFF. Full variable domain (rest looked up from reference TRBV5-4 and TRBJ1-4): ETGVTQSPTHLIKTRGQQVTLRCSSQSGHNTVSWYQQALGQGPQFIFQYYREEENGRGNFPPRFSGLQFPNYSSELNVNALELDDSALYLCASSPGQVGEKLFFGSGTQLSVL.

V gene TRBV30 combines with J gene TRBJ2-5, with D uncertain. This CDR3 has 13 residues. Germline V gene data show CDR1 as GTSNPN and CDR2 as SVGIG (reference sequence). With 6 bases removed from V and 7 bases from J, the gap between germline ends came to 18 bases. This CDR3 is CACTTGYKGTQYF. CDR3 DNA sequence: TGTGCCTGTACCACCGGGTACAAAGGGACCCAGTACTTC.

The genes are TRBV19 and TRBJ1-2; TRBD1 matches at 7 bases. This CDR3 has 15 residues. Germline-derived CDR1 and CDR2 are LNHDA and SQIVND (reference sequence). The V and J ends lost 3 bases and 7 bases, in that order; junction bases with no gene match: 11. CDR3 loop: CASSIDKTGLIGYTF. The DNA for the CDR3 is TGTGCCAGTAGTATCGATAAGACAGGGTTGATTGGCTACACCTTC.

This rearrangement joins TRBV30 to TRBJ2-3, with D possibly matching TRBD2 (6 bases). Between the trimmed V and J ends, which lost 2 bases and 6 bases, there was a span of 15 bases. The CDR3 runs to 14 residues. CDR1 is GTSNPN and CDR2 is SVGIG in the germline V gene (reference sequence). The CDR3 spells CAWSNGGSGDTQYF. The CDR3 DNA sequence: TGTGCCTGGAGTAACGGGGGTTCGGGGGATACGCAGTATTTT.

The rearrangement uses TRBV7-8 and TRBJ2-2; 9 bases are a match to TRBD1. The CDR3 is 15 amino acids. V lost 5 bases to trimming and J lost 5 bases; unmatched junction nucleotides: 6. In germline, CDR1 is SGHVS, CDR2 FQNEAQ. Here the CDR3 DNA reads TGTGCCAGCAGCGACGCCGGGACAGGGACCGGGGAGCTGTTTTTT. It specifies CASSDAGTGTGELFF. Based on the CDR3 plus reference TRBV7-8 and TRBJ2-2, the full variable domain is GAGVSQSPRYKVAKRGQDVALRCDPISGHVSLFWYQQALGQGPEFLTYFQNEAQLDKSGLPSDRFFAERPEGSVSTLKIQRTQQEDSAVYLCASSDAGTGTGELFFGEGSRLTVL.

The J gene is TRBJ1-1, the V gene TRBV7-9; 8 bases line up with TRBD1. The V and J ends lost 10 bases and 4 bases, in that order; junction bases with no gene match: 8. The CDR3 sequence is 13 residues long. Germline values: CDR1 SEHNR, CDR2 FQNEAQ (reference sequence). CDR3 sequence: CATTQGAGTEAFF. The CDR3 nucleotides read TGTGCCACCACCCAGGGGGCGGGCACTGAAGCTTTCTTT.

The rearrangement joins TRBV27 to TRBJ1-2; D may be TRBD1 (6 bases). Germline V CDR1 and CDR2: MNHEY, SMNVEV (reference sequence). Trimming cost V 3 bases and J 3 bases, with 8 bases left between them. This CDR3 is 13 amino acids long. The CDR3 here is CASSFNRDYGYTF. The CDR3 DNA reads TGTGCCAGCAGTTTCAACAGGGACTATGGCTACACCTTC.

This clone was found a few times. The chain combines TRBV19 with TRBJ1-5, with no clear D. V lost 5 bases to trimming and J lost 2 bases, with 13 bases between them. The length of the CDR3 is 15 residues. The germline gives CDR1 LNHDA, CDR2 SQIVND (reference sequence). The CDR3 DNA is TGTGCCAGTAGTCGGGATTTTTGGGGCAATCAGCCCCAGCATTTT. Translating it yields CASSRDFWGNQPQHF.

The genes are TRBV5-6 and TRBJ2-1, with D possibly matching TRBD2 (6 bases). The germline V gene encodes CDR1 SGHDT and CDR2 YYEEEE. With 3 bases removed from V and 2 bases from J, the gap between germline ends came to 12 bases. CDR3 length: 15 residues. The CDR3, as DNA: TGTGCCAGCAGCTCCACAAGGGAGGCCTACAATGAGCAGTTCTTC. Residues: CASSSTREAYNEQFF.

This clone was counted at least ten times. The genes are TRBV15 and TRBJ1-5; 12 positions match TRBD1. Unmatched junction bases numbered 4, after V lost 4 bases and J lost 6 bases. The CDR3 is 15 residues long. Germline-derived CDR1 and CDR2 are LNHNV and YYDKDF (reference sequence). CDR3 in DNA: TGTGCCACCAGCAAGGGACAGGGGGCGGGTCAGCCCCAGCATTTT. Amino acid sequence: CATSKGQGAGQPQHF. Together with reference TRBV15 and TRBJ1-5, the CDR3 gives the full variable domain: DAMVIQNPRYQVTQFGKPVTLSCSQTLNHNVMYWYQQKSSQAPKLLFHYYDKDFNNEADTPDNFQSRRPNTSFCFLDIRSPGLGDTAMYLCATSKGQGAGQPQHFGDGTRLSIL.

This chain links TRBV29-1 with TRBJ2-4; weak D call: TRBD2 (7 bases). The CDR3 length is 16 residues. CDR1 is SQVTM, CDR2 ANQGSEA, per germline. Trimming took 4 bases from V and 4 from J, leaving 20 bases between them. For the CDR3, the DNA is TGCAGCGTTGGGGGGCAGGGACTAACCGGGAAAAACATTCAGTACTTC. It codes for CSVGGQGLTGKNIQYF.